The 21 T cell receptor beta chains reported below all come from one sample, sequenced in a study of Tregs in tolerant kidney transplant recipients. The assay was immunoSEQ multiplex PCR, and TCRdb's table has in-frame clones only and misses some. This table has roughly 86,000 clones, 80% to 95% appearing once. Recipients received nonmyeloablative bone marrow transplants from related graft donors, with transient mixed chimerism. The source was CD4+ T cells from blood (PBMCs), collected 12 months after the transplant. These receptors originate from a human patient who received a combined kidney and bone marrow transplant. Some T cells may be provided by the graft donor.

The genes are TRBV5-1 and TRBJ1-1; D is unclear. Trimming shortened V by 3 bases and J by 0 bases, and 9 bases separated the two germline ends. The germline V gene has CDR1 SGHRS and CDR2 YFSETQ. This CDR3 contains 14 residues. For the CDR3, the DNA is TGCGCCAGCAGCTCCAATACAGTGAACACTGAAGCTTTCTTT. This gives the protein CASSSNTVNTEAFF.

The chain joins TRBV29-1 to TRBJ2-5; TRBD1 aligns across 7 bases. CDR1 is SQVTM, CDR2 ANQGSEA, per germline. The trim removed 6 bases at V and 5 bases at J, leaving 12 bases unmatched. The CDR3 loop spans 14 amino acids. CDR3 sequence reads: CSVDRQGSGETQYF. CDR3 bases: TGCAGCGTGGACCGACAGGGTTCAGGGGAGACCCAGTACTTC.

J is TRBJ2-1 and V is TRBV30; TRBD2 matches at 15 bases. The CDR3 is 15 amino acids. V shed 4 bases and J 10 bases; nucleotides not matched to a gene: 8. CDR1 GTSNPN and CDR2 SVGIG come from the germline V gene (reference sequence). CDR3 nucleotide sequence: TGTGCCTGGATTGGGACTAGCGGGAGGTTCGGGGAGCAGTTCTTC. Translated, it gives CAWIGTSGRFGEQFF. Full variable domain (missing parts from reference TRBV30 and TRBJ2-1): SQTIHQWPATLVQPVGSPLSLECTVEGTSNPNLYWYRQAAGRGLQLLFYSVGIGQISSEVPQNLSASRPQDRQFILSSKKLLLSDSGFYLCAWIGTSGRFGEQFFGPGTRLTVL.

This chain uses TRBV7-2 with TRBJ2-2, with D unresolved. Germline V gives CDR1 SGHTA, CDR2 FQGNSA. The ends were cut back, 2 bases at V and 0 bases at J, with 10 bases in the middle. This CDR3 has 16 amino acids. The CDR3 is CASSLSPGANTGELFF. The CDR3 DNA reads as TGTGCCAGCAGCTTAAGTCCTGGAGCGAACACCGGGGAGCTGTTTTTT.

V is TRBV7-2 and J is TRBJ1-5; D may be TRBD1 (6 bases). The germline V gene has CDR1 SGHTA and CDR2 FQGNSA. V gave up 2 bases and J gave up 5 bases, with 10 bases separating them. This CDR3 spans 14 amino acids. The chain's CDR3 is CASSLLGADQPQHF. CDR3 DNA sequence: TGTGCCAGCAGCTTATTGGGGGCGGATCAGCCCCAGCATTTT.

The chain employs TRBV27 and TRBJ1-2, with a possible D match to TRBD1 (5 bases). The V end was cut by 1 base, the J end by 8 bases, with 11 bases between. The CDR3 is made up of 13 amino acids. Germline loops: CDR1 MNHEY, CDR2 SMNVEV (reference sequence). The CDR3 sequence is CASSLFDSSGYTF. The CDR3 DNA is TGTGCCAGCAGTTTATTCGACAGCTCAGGCTACACCTTC.

V usage is TRBV19 and J usage is TRBJ2-3, with 13 nucleotides matching TRBD2. Germline V lookup: CDR1 LNHDA, CDR2 SQIVND (reference sequence). The CDR3 sequence is 15 residues long. V lost 6 bases to trimming and J lost 5 bases; unmatched junction nucleotides: 5. This chain's CDR3 is CASSPGLAGEDTQYF. Written as DNA, the CDR3 is TGTGCCAGTAGCCCTGGACTAGCGGGAGAAGATACGCAGTATTTT.

V usage is TRBV4-2 and J usage is TRBJ2-5; 8 bases are shared with TRBD2. The CDR3 consists of 15 residues. Trimming cost V 0 bases and J 2 bases; bases outside gene matches: 2. CDR1 is LGHNA and CDR2 is YNFKEQ in the germline V gene. The CDR3 DNA reads TGTGCCAGCAGCCAAGATGGGACTAGACAAGAGACCCAGTACTTC. Protein sequence: CASSQDGTRQETQYF.

The rearrangement links TRBV28 to TRBJ2-5, with TRBD1 identical over 8 bases. The J call may be mistaken, given a closer DNA end match to TRBJ2-7. CDR1 is MDHEN and CDR2 is SYDVKM in the germline V gene. CDR3 length equals 13 residues. CDR3 sequence (DNA): TGTGCCAGCGTGGAACAGGGGGCCTACGAGCAGTACTTC. It specifies CASVEQGAYEQYF.

The gene calls are TRBV7-3 and TRBJ1-1; TRBD1 agrees at 9 bases. V was clipped by 0 bases and J by 5 bases; unmatched bases: 4. There are 15 residues in the CDR3. Germline V CDR1 and CDR2: SGHTA, FQGTGA. CDR3 amino acids: CASSLTGQGKTEAFF. CDR3 DNA: TGTGCCAGCAGCTTAACGGGACAGGGAAAAACTGAAGCTTTCTTT.

The V and J genes are TRBV18 and TRBJ2-7, with 13 bases fitting TRBD2. The length of the CDR3 is 14 residues. After removal of 3 bases from V and 4 bases from J, the junction contained 0 bases not matched to a gene. CDR1 and CDR2 from the germline V gene are KGHSH and LQKENI. The CDR3 is CASSPGLAGYEQYF. The CDR3, as DNA: TGTGCCAGCTCACCGGGACTAGCGGGATACGAGCAGTACTTC. Based on the CDR3 plus reference TRBV18 and TRBJ2-7, the full variable domain is NAGVMQNPRHLVRRRGQEARLRCSPMKGHSHVYWYRQLPEEGLKFMVYLQKENIIDESGMPKERFSAEFPKEGPSILRIQQVVRGDSAAYFCASSPGLAGYEQYFGPGTRLTVT.

This clone has only a few counts. CDR3 loop: CASSERVTTDSGNTIYF. The DNA for the CDR3 is TGTGCCAGCAGTGAGCGGGTGACAACAGATTCGGGAAACACCATATATTTT. The chain carries TRBV2 and TRBJ1-3; D gene ambiguous. The CDR3 runs 17 residues. The V gene lost 3 bases and the J gene lost 4 bases, with 19 bases spanning the gap. Germline assignment: CDR1 SNHLY and CDR2 FYNNEI. Based on the CDR3 plus reference TRBV2 and TRBJ1-3, the full variable domain is EPEVTQTPSHQVTQMGQEVILRCVPISNHLYFYWYRQILGQKVEFLVSFYNNEISEKSEIFDDQFSVERPDGSNFTLKIRSTKLEDSAMYFCASSERVTTDSGNTIYFGEGSWLTVV.

The chain uses TRBV5-5 and TRBJ2-5, with 8 bases that match TRBD2. Losses at the gene ends were 3 bases for V and 5 bases for J; bases not matched to a gene: 3. Germline V gives CDR1 SGHKS, CDR2 YYEKEE (reference sequence). This CDR3 comprises 13 residues. This chain's CDR3 is CASSSPGGETQYF. The CDR3, as DNA: TGTGCCAGCAGCTCGCCGGGGGGGGAGACCCAGTACTTC.

A remark on this clone: The same CDR3 is also encoded by other DNA sequences in this sample. This chain joins TRBV5-6 and TRBJ1-6; perhaps TRBD1 as D (5 bases). The CDR3 loop spans 15 amino acids. Per the germline V gene, CDR1 is SGHDT and CDR2 is YYEEEE. V lost 3 bases, J lost 3 bases, and 10 bases lay in between. As DNA, the CDR3 is TGTGCCAGCAGCTGGTCGGGGGTCTATAATTCACCCCTCCACTTT. This gives the protein CASSWSGVYNSPLHF.

The chain joins TRBV4-2 to TRBJ2-1, with D tentatively TRBD2 (5 bases). Trimming left V 1 base short and J 2 bases short, with 9 bases between. Per germline, CDR1 LGHNA and CDR2 YNFKEQ. The CDR3 is made up of 15 amino acids. The CDR3 sequence is CASSQVSGAYNEQFF. The CDR3 DNA reads TGTGCCAGCAGCCAAGTCAGCGGAGCCTACAATGAGCAGTTCTTC.

The J gene is TRBJ1-2, the V gene TRBV7-2; D not certain. CDR1 is SGHTA and CDR2 is FQGNSA in the germline V gene. The ends were cut back, 1 base at V and 2 bases at J, with 5 bases in the middle. The CDR3 spans 13 residues. DNA of the CDR3: TGTGCCAGCAGCTTAGACATGAACTATGGCTACACCTTC. Its protein is CASSLDMNYGYTF.

CDR3 coding DNA: TGTGCCAGCAGCTTACCGGGGGGGGCGCAGTATTTT. Amino acids: CASSLPGGAQYF. This rearrangement joins TRBV7-3 to TRBJ2-3; 8 bases map to TRBD2. V shed 2 bases, J shed 10 bases, and the junction held 2 bases outside the gene matches. The germline V gene encodes CDR1 SGHTA and CDR2 FQGTGA. The CDR3 contains 12 residues.

This rearrangement joins TRBV11-3 to TRBJ2-1; D unresolved. V dropped 1 base and J dropped 4 bases, with 5 bases sitting between them. Germline lookup yields CDR1 SGHNT and CDR2 YENEEA. The CDR3 sequence is 13 residues long. In nucleotides, the CDR3 is TGTGCCAGCAGCTTAGCGTATTACAATGAGCAGTTCTTC. It specifies CASSLAYYNEQFF.

The chain employs TRBV13 and TRBJ2-2; D unresolved. This CDR3 has 13 amino acids. Trimming pared 0 bases from V and 6 bases from J, leaving 5 bases between. Germline CDR1 and CDR2: PRHDT and FYEKMQ (reference sequence). The CDR3 protein is CASSLGQPGELFF. The CDR3, as DNA: TGTGCCAGCAGCTTAGGACAGCCCGGGGAGCTGTTTTTT.

The rearrangement links TRBV5-1 to TRBJ2-7, with D perhaps TRBD1 (5 bases). V lost 2 bases and J lost 2, with 11 bases in between. This CDR3 contains 14 residues. Germline CDR1 is SGHRS and CDR2 is YFSETQ. The CDR3 reads CASSFRASAYEQYF. In DNA, the CDR3 is TGCGCCAGCAGCTTCAGGGCAAGTGCCTACGAGCAGTACTTC. The full variable domain, with the rest looked up from reference TRBV5-1 and TRBJ2-7, is KAGVTQTPRYLIKTRGQQVTLSCSPISGHRSVSWYQQTPGQGLQFLFEYFSETQRNKGNFPGRFSGRQFSNSRSEMNVSTLELGDSALYLCASSFRASAYEQYFGPGTRLTVT.

V gene TRBV19 combines with J gene TRBJ1-5, with D possibly TRBD1 on 6 matching bases. The V gene's germline CDR1 is LNHDA and CDR2 SQIVND (reference sequence). The CDR3 contains 16 residues. V was clipped by 7 bases and J by 0 bases, with 16 bases between them. The CDR3 is CASIGLGADSNQPQHF. CDR3 in DNA: TGTGCCAGTATTGGGTTGGGGGCGGATAGCAATCAGCCCCAGCATTTT.